A single sample gave rise to the 27 T cell receptor beta chains below, sequenced in a study of cytomegalovirus exposure and HLA in healthy donors. Assay: immunoSEQ multiplex PCR; the TCRdb copy retains only in-frame clones and omits some. Among roughly 180,000 clones listed, around nine tenths were seen once. The sequencing sample was made of PBMCs. Receptor source: a man aged 25 to 40 in good health and CMV-seropositive.

This rearrangement joins TRBV27 to TRBJ2-1; 10 nucleotides align to TRBD1. This CDR3 comprises 15 residues. The J segment lost 7 bases and the V segment lost 8 bases, leaving 11 bases of the junction unmatched. Germline-derived CDR1 and CDR2 are MNHEY and SMNVEV (reference sequence). CDR3 nucleotides: TGTGCCAGCTCGATAGGGACAGGGGCGCGTAATGAGCAGTTCTTC. Protein sequence: CASSIGTGARNEQFF.

The rearrangement joins TRBV7-6 to TRBJ1-5; 10 bases line up with TRBD1. V lost 5 bases and J lost 2; bases outside the gene matches: 3. CDR1 is SGHVS and CDR2 is FNYEAQ in the germline V gene. The CDR3 runs to 15 residues. This CDR3 is CASSTGTGGNQPQHF. For the CDR3, the DNA is TGTGCCAGCAGCACAGGGACAGGGGGCAATCAGCCCCAGCATTTT.

The chain has TRBV5-1 and TRBJ2-7; weak D call: TRBD1 (5 bases). V lost 3 bases to trimming and J lost 0 bases, with 13 bases between them. This CDR3 spans 15 amino acids. The germline CDR1 and CDR2 sequences are SGHRS and YFSETQ. This CDR3 is CASSSSMTASYEQYF. The CDR3 DNA is TGCGCCAGCAGCTCTTCAATGACAGCCTCCTACGAGCAGTACTTC. Using reference TRBV5-1 and TRBJ2-7 for the parts outside the CDR3, the full variable domain is KAGVTQTPRYLIKTRGQQVTLSCSPISGHRSVSWYQQTPGQGLQFLFEYFSETQRNKGNFPGRFSGRQFSNSRSEMNVSTLELGDSALYLCASSSSMTASYEQYFGPGTRLTVT.

The chain employs TRBV2 and TRBJ2-5; D not certain. Trimming removed 0 bases at V and 1 base at J, with 15 bases between. This CDR3 spans 17 amino acids. Germline assignment: CDR1 SNHLY and CDR2 FYNNEI. CDR3 loop: CASSEAPASRPQETQYF. The CDR3 DNA reads TGTGCCAGCAGTGAAGCGCCCGCTTCCCGGCCCCAAGAGACCCAGTACTTC.

V and J are TRBV2 and TRBJ2-1; the D gene is possibly TRBD1 (6 bases). The V gene lost 6 bases and the J gene lost 5 bases, with 17 bases spanning the gap. This CDR3 has 15 amino acids. Per the germline V gene, CDR1 is SNHLY and CDR2 is FYNNEI. This CDR3 reads CASRPFRTANNEQFF. CDR3 coding DNA: TGTGCCAGCAGACCCTTTAGGACAGCCAACAATGAGCAGTTCTTC.

The V gene is TRBV7-9, the J gene TRBJ2-1, with a possible D match to TRBD2 (5 bases). Germline V gene lookup returns CDR1 SEHNR and CDR2 FQNEAQ (reference sequence). Trimming stripped 5 bases from V and 10 bases from J, with 18 bases between. The length of the CDR3 is 14 residues. CDR3 residues: CASSKGDSRGEQFF. CDR3 nucleotide sequence: TGTGCCAGCAGCAAGGGAGACTCCCGAGGGGAGCAGTTCTTC.

The rearrangement joins TRBV11-2 to TRBJ1-2; D is perhaps TRBD1 (6 bases). V gave up 0 bases and J gave up 7 bases, with 18 bases separating them. The CDR3 is 16 residues long. Germline CDR1 SGHAT, CDR2 FQNNGV. The CDR3 DNA sequence: TGTGCCAGCAGCTTAGATCTTGGGCTTGGGGGCGTTGGCTACACCTTC. Translated, it gives CASSLDLGLGGVGYTF.

The chain has TRBV6-1 and TRBJ2-5; maybe TRBD1 (5 bases). Germline V CDR1 and CDR2: MNHNS, SASEGT. CDR3 length equals 14 residues. V lost 7 bases and J 5 bases, leaving 17 bases between the germline ends. CDR3: CASTLTQGPETQYF. As DNA, the CDR3 is TGTGCCAGCACTCTGACTCAGGGTCCGGAGACCCAGTACTTC.

The rearrangement links TRBV4-3 to TRBJ1-6; perhaps TRBD1 as D (5 bases). There are 15 residues in the CDR3. Trimming pared 0 bases from V and 7 bases from J, leaving 10 bases between. From germline, CDR1 is LGHNA and CDR2 YSLEER. Here the CDR3 DNA reads TGCGCCAGCAGCCAAGATCGTTGGGGGAATTCACCCCTCCACTTT. Encoded protein: CASSQDRWGNSPLHF.

The chain employs TRBV25-1 and TRBJ2-1; TRBD2 agrees at 10 bases. J was trimmed by 6 bases and V by 2 bases; bases with no gene match: 7. Per germline, CDR1 MGHDK and CDR2 SYGVNS. CDR3 length equals 16 residues. The CDR3 region has the DNA TGTGCCAGCAGTGAACGTGGACTAGCGGACTTCAATGAGCAGTTCTTC. This encodes CASSERGLADFNEQFF.

This rearrangement joins TRBV6-5 to TRBJ2-7; no reliable D call. V lost 6 bases to trimming and J lost 5 bases, with 14 bases between them. The V gene's germline CDR1 is MNHEY and CDR2 SVGAGI. The CDR3 sequence is 13 residues long. CDR3 in DNA: TGTGCCAGCAGGACGATGGGTCGGGACGAGCAGTACTTC. Its translation: CASRTMGRDEQYF.

This chain connects TRBV5-1 to TRBJ2-2; D not resolved. From germline, CDR1 is SGHRS and CDR2 YFSETQ. V was clipped by 0 bases and J by 3 bases, with 6 bases between them. The length of the CDR3 is 14 residues. Here the CDR3 DNA reads TGCGCCAGCAGCTTGGGAATAGACACCGGGGAGCTGTTTTTT. This sequence encodes CASSLGIDTGELFF.

This chain joins TRBV10-3 and TRBJ1-1; D is unclear. Germline assignment: CDR1 ENHRY and CDR2 SYGVKD. V gave up 0 bases and J gave up 6 bases, with 20 bases separating them. CDR3 length: 17 residues. CDR3 DNA sequence: TGTGCCATCAGTGAGTCGAAGTCTAGGGCTCAATCTTCTGAAGCTTTCTTT. Amino acid sequence: CAISESKSRAQSSEAFF.

The chain has TRBV18 and TRBJ2-1, with TRBD2 matching over 11 bases. Germline CDR1 reads KGHSH; CDR2 reads LQKENI. V shed 3 bases and J 6 bases; nucleotides not matched to a gene: 7. This CDR3 has 16 residues. The CDR3 loop is CASSPPPSGGPNEQFF. The CDR3 DNA sequence: TGTGCCAGCTCACCCCCGCCTAGCGGGGGGCCCAATGAGCAGTTCTTC.

The chain links TRBV13 to TRBJ1-6; D gene ambiguous. Trimming removed 4 bases from V and 4 bases from J, with 8 bases in between. CDR3 length: 14 residues. Germline V gene sequence: CDR1 PRHDT, CDR2 FYEKMQ (reference sequence). CDR3 in amino acids: CASSSRDYNSPLHF. In DNA, the CDR3 is TGTGCCAGCAGCTCCCGGGATTATAATTCACCCCTCCACTTT. Complete variable domain (other parts from reference TRBV13 and TRBJ1-6): AAGVIQSPRHLIKEKRETATLKCYPIPRHDTVYWYQQGPGQDPQFLISFYEKMQSDKGSIPDRFSAQQFSDYHSELNMSSLELGDSALYFCASSSRDYNSPLHFGNGTRLTVT.

V and J are TRBV28 and TRBJ1-5; no firm D call. CDR3 length equals 15 residues. Germline V CDR1 and CDR2: MDHEN, SYDVKM. Trimming cost V 3 bases and J 0 bases, with 9 bases left between them. The CDR3 region is CASSFFRDSNQPQHF. In nucleotides, the CDR3 is TGTGCCAGCAGTTTTTTCCGAGATAGCAATCAGCCCCAGCATTTT.

The J gene is TRBJ1-2, the V gene TRBV9; TRBD1 might be the D (6 bases). Germline CDR1 SGDLS, CDR2 YYNGEE. The ends were cut back, 2 bases at V and 8 bases at J, with 13 bases in the middle. The CDR3 spans 13 residues. The CDR3 DNA is TGTGCCAGCAGCGTCCCGCCGGGGGGCGGCTACACCTTC. Encoded protein: CASSVPPGGGYTF. Full variable domain (outside the CDR3, taken from reference TRBV9 and TRBJ1-2): DSGVTQTPKHLITATGQRVTLRCSPRSGDLSVYWYQQSLDQGLQFLIQYYNGEERAKGNILERFSAQQFPDLHSELNLSSLELGDSALYFCASSVPPGGGYTFGSGTRLTVV.

The chain is built from TRBV7-2 and TRBJ2-5; maybe TRBD2 (6 bases). The CDR3 loop spans 13 amino acids. V lost 6 bases and J lost 1, with 9 bases in between. Germline values: CDR1 SGHTA, CDR2 FQGNSA. The DNA of the CDR3 is TGTGCCAGCAGTCGGGACTCCCAAGAGACCCAGTACTTC. It translates to CASSRDSQETQYF. The full variable domain, its missing parts supplied by reference TRBV7-2 and TRBJ2-5, is GAGVSQSPSNKVTEKGKDVELRCDPISGHTALYWYRQSLGQGLEFLIYFQGNSAPDKSGLPSDRFSAERTGGSVSTLTIQRTQQEDSAVYLCASSRDSQETQYFGPGTRLLVL.

The V call is TRBV7-6, the J call TRBJ2-7; a weak D match, TRBD2 (6 bases). The V gene lost 5 bases and the J gene lost 5 bases, with 19 bases spanning the gap. The CDR3 consists of 15 residues. The germline V gene encodes CDR1 SGHVS and CDR2 FNYEAQ. CDR3 sequence reads: CASSNDLGLSNEQYF. CDR3 nucleotide sequence: TGTGCCAGCAGCAATGACTTGGGACTTTCTAACGAGCAGTACTTC.

This clone was recorded a few times. The V call is TRBV29-1, the J call TRBJ2-5; 11 nucleotides agree with TRBD2. Germline V CDR1 and CDR2: SQVTM, ANQGSEA. V lost 5 bases and J lost 5; bases outside the gene matches: 10. The CDR3 is made up of 15 amino acids. CDR3 protein: CSVSGTSGIRETQYF. The CDR3 DNA reads as TGCAGCGTTTCCGGGACTAGCGGTATCAGGGAGACCCAGTACTTC. Complete variable domain (other parts from reference TRBV29-1 and TRBJ2-5): SAVISQKPSRDICQRGTSLTIQCQVDSQVTMMFWYRQQPGQSLTLIATANQGSEATYESGFVIDKFPISRPNLTFSTLTVSNMSPEDSSIYLCSVSGTSGIRETQYFGPGTRLLVL.

The chain couples TRBV7-2 to TRBJ1-6; D call uncertain. With 3 bases removed from V and 0 bases from J, the gap between germline ends came to 6 bases. Germline loops: CDR1 SGHTA, CDR2 FQGNSA. The CDR3 contains 15 residues. This CDR3 is CASSFLDSYNSPLHF. DNA of the CDR3: TGTGCCAGCAGCTTCTTAGACTCCTATAATTCACCCCTCCACTTT.

The CDR3 nucleotides read TGTGCCATCCGCAAATCTCAGGGTCAGAGCGATGAGCAGTTCTTC. It is translated as CAIRKSQGQSDEQFF. The chain joins TRBV10-3 to TRBJ2-1; D is possibly TRBD1 (5 bases). The CDR3 is 15 residues long. Trimming took off 8 bases at V and 8 bases at J, with 22 bases between the two ends. Looked up from germline, CDR1 is ENHRY and CDR2 is SYGVKD.

This clone was detected only once. This rearrangement joins TRBV4-3 to TRBJ2-2; D is tentatively TRBD1 or TRBD2 (6 bases each). Germline CDR1 and CDR2: LGHNA and YSLEER. V was clipped by 0 bases and J by 2 bases, with 13 bases between them. CDR3 length: 17 residues. Here the CDR3 DNA reads TGCGCCAGCAGCCAAGATCCGGGGGCGGAAAACACCGGGGAGCTGTTTTTT. Translating gives CASSQDPGAENTGELFF.

The chain links TRBV29-1 to TRBJ2-6, with a possible D match to TRBD1 (6 bases). The CDR3 is made up of 16 amino acids. Between the trimmed V and J ends, which lost 3 bases and 2 bases, there was a span of 14 bases. Germline V gene data show CDR1 as SQVTM and CDR2 as ANQGSEA. CDR3 sequence (DNA): TGCAGCGTTGACGCAGGGGACGTACCTGGGGCCAACGTCCTGACTTTC. This codes for CSVDAGDVPGANVLTF.

J is TRBJ2-1 and V is TRBV19, with 10 positions matching TRBD2. Trimming removed 2 bases from V and 6 bases from J; junction bases left unmatched: 1. Germline V gene lookup returns CDR1 LNHDA and CDR2 SQIVND (reference sequence). The CDR3 length is 14 residues. This CDR3 is CASSIRLAGNEQFF. In nucleotides, the CDR3 is TGTGCCAGTAGTATACGACTAGCGGGCAATGAGCAGTTCTTC.

The V call is TRBV13, the J call TRBJ2-7; tentatively, D is TRBD2 (6 bases). The V end lost 5 bases, the J end lost 4 bases, and 15 bases lay between the germline ends. Germline V gene sequence: CDR1 PRHDT, CDR2 FYEKMQ (reference sequence). The CDR3 length is 14 residues. The CDR3 DNA sequence: TGTGCCAGCAGCCCCGCTAGCGCTAAATACGAGCAGTACTTC. Residues: CASSPASAKYEQYF.

Regarding this clone: The sample contains more than one DNA sequence encoding this CDR3. This chain links TRBV6-5 with TRBJ1-5, with D uncertain. Germline V CDR1 and CDR2: MNHEY, SVGAGI. CDR3 length: 13 residues. The germline V and J ends were trimmed by 0 bases and 4 bases, with 4 bases remaining between them. The CDR3 nucleotides read TGTGCCAGCAGTTACTCCGTTAATCAGCCCCAGCATTTT. Translated, it gives CASSYSVNQPQHF.